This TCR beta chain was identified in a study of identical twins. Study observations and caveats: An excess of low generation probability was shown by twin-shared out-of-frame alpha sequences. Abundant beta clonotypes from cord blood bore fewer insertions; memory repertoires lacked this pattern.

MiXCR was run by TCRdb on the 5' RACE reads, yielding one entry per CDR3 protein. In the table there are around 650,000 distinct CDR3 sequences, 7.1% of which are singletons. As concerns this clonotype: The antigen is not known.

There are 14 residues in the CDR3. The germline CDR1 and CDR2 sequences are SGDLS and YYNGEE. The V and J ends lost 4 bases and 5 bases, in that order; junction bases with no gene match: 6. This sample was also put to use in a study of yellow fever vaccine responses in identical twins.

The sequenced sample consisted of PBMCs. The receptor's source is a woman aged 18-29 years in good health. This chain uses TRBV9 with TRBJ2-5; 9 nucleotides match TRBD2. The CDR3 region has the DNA TGTGCCAGCAGCACCTTAGCGGGAGCGGAGACCCAGTACTTC. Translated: CASSTLAGAETQYF.